These T cell receptor beta chains were read from a single sample in a study of blood T cell repertoires in COVID-19. Libraries were prepared by immunoSEQ multiplex PCR; TCRdb keeps only in-frame clonotypes and omits some of them. The repertoire holds 150,000 to 180,000 clones, with around 79% as singletons. The sample comprised peripheral blood. These receptors were collected from a man older than 75 with acute or convalescent COVID-19. CDR3s include the opening cysteine and the closing phenylalanine or tryptophan. Fields, in order: V gene, CDR3 protein.

TRBV7-6,CASSLQPTGTAATNEKLFF
TRBV6-5,CASSPFRNSPLHF
TRBV4-1,CASSREPSLDRFNSPLHF
TRBV3-1/TRBV3-2,CASSARTGGVVGYTF
TRBV12-3/TRBV12-4,CASSHQGTEAFF
TRBV3-1/TRBV3-2,CASSQSAAGGPRTPPDTQYF
TRBV5-1,CASSLGRTGQETQYF
TRBV15,CATIKRADTQYF
TRBV5-1,CASRPPTIPESVGYGYTF
TRBV6-5,CASTLGQGASGELFF
TRBV29-1,CNIDGDEGYTF